This TCR beta chain was profiled in a study of Graves' ophthalmopathy and Graves' hyperthyroidism. General study results and limits: Most expanded clonotypes from thyroid (those above 0.001 frequency) were also found in blood.

Using RNA transcripts, the TCR beta CDR3 regions were amplified. The first-round RT-PCR employed HTBI primers together with the Qiagen OneStep RT-PCR kit. A multiplex PCR was then performed as the second round. MiXCR was run by TCRdb on the multiplex PCR reads, yielding one entry per CDR3 protein. The sample records 200,000 to 250,000 distinct CDR3 sequences, roughly a fifth being singletons. This clonotype was recorded many times. Antigen specificity is unknown. This CDR3 has 14 amino acids. Germline V lookup: CDR1 SGHDN, CDR2 FVKESK. Trimming removed 2 bases from V and 5 bases from J, with 12 bases in between.

The TCR was taken from a woman aged 50 to 60 with Graves' ophthalmopathy. What was sequenced was peripheral blood. The rearrangement links TRBV14 to TRBJ1-2; a possible D gene is TRBD1 (5 bases). CDR3 coding DNA: TGTGCCAGCAGCCAACTCGGACATCTGTATGGCTACACCTTC. Residues: CASSQLGHLYGYTF.